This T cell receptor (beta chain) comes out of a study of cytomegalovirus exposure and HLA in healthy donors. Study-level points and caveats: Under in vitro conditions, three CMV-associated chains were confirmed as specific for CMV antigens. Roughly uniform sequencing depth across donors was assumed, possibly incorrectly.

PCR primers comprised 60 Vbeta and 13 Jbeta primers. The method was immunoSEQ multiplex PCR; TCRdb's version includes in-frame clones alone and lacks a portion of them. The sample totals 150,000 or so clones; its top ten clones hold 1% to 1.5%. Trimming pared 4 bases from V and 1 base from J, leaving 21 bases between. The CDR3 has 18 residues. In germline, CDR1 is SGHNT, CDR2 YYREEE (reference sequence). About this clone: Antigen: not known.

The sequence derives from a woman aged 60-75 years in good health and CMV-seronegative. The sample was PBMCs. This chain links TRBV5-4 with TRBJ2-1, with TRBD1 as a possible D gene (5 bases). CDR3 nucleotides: TGTGCCAGCAGCCCCAGGGTAGCAGTAAGTACATCCTACAATGAGCAGTTCTTC. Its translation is CASSPRVAVSTSYNEQFF.